The sequence of this TCR beta chain was determined in a study of spatial heterogeneity in lung cancer. At the level of the study: A consistent excess of beta-chain over alpha-chain sequences was detected.

The CDR3 is 15 residues long. CDR1 and CDR2 (germline): SSHAT, FNYEAQ (reference sequence). In its sample, this clonotype was seen many times. Its cognate antigen is unknown. The germline gene is not matched at one end of the junction; a read error may be the cause. TCRdb passed the 5' RACE reads through MiXCR, listing each CDR3 protein once. The table has about 38,000 distinct CDR3 sequences, 6.5% to 9% seen once. The time point here: sample taken at primary tumor resection. Sequencing covered unsorted whole RNA taken from tumor, nontumor lung or frozen PBMC. Whole-study findings and limits: Whereas they appeared in blood less at follow-up, ubiquitous expanded tumor TCRs appeared there more at resection.

The starting material was PBMCs, obtained at surgery. The source of this sequence is a male donor with early-stage non-small cell lung cancer. This chain uses TRBV7-7 with TRBJ2-1, with D possibly being TRBD2 (6 bases). The CDR3, as DNA: TGTGCTAGCAGCTTAGCCACTAGCCTAGGACAAGAGCAGTTCTTC. Encoded protein: CASSLATSLGQEQFF.